A single sample is the source of the 27 T cell receptor beta chains below, sequenced in a study of control samples from healthy donors and cancer patients. Sequencing used immunoSEQ multiplex PCR; TCRdb keeps in-frame clones, though not all of them. The data hold about 110,000 clones, with approximately 90% observed a single time. Sequenced input: blood. These receptor sequences come from a woman between 50 and 59 years old in good health.

The gene calls are TRBV27 and TRBJ2-2, with TRBD2 as a possible D gene (5 bases). The CDR3 totals 14 residues. Germline CDR1 and CDR2: MNHEY and SMNVEV (reference sequence). The ends were cut back, 6 bases at V and 5 bases at J, with 13 bases in the middle. The CDR3 sequence: CASRGLGETGELFF. The CDR3 DNA is TGTGCCAGCAGAGGTCTCGGGGAGACCGGGGAGCTGTTTTTT.

This clone was observed a few times. The V call is TRBV19, the J call TRBJ1-5; no reliable D call. Per germline, CDR1 LNHDA and CDR2 SQIVND (reference sequence). V was cut by 8 bases and J by 5 bases, with 16 bases left in between. The CDR3 is 14 amino acids. CDR3 coding DNA: TGTGCCAGTTCCAGGAGCCTGGCGGATCAGCCCCAGCATTTT. Translation: CASSRSLADQPQHF.

This chain joins TRBV14 and TRBJ1-2; possibly TRBD1 for D (5 bases). Germline values: CDR1 SGHDN, CDR2 FVKESK. V lost 0 bases and J lost 2, with 16 bases in between. The CDR3 has 17 amino acids. The CDR3 reads CASSQDLVLRGNYGYTF. The CDR3 coding sequence is TGTGCCAGCAGCCAAGATCTCGTGCTCCGGGGGAACTATGGCTACACCTTC.

This clone was detected once. V gene TRBV24-1 combines with J gene TRBJ2-7, with D tentatively TRBD1 (5 bases). This CDR3 has 16 amino acids. Germline loops: CDR1 KGHDR, CDR2 SFDVKD. V gave up 0 bases and J gave up 2 bases, with 13 bases separating them. The CDR3 DNA is TGTGCCACCAGTGATTTGGGACAATCCCCCCCCTACGAGCAGTACGTC. Its translation is CATSDLGQSPPYEQYV.

The chain is built from TRBV9 and TRBJ2-2; D gene ambiguous. The V and J ends lost 0 bases and 0 bases respectively, with 12 bases between them. The germline V gene encodes CDR1 SGDLS and CDR2 YYNGEE. The CDR3 has 17 residues. Written as DNA, the CDR3 is TGTGCCAGCAGCGTAGAGGGTAGTGGGGCGAACACCGGGGAGCTGTTTTTT. As protein: CASSVEGSGANTGELFF.

A few counts support this clone. The chain couples TRBV5-4 to TRBJ1-6; D unresolved. The CDR3 spans 12 residues. Trimming shortened V by 2 bases and J by 10 bases, and 7 bases separated the two germline ends. Germline V gene data show CDR1 as SGHNT and CDR2 as YYREEE (reference sequence). The CDR3 nucleotides are TGTGCCAGCAGCTTTAGAGGATCACCCCTCCACTTT. Its protein is CASSFRGSPLHF.

This rearrangement joins TRBV5-5 to TRBJ2-2, with TRBD1 as a possible D gene (6 bases). The CDR3 spans 16 residues. V was pared by 0 bases and J by 2 bases, with 11 bases between. Germline V lookup: CDR1 SGHKS, CDR2 YYEKEE (reference sequence). This CDR3 is CASSLVTGVNTGELFF. The DNA for the CDR3 is TGTGCCAGCAGCTTGGTGACAGGTGTCAACACCGGGGAGCTGTTTTTT.

The chain employs TRBV2 and TRBJ2-7; D is unresolved. Trimming removed 6 bases from V and 3 bases from J, with 6 bases in between. This CDR3 region has 11 residues. Germline CDR1 SNHLY, CDR2 FYNNEI. DNA for the CDR3: TGTGCCAGCAGACCTTTCTACGAGCAGTACTTC. Protein product: CASRPFYEQYF.

J is TRBJ1-2 and V is TRBV12-3 or TRBV12-4, with 7 bases matching TRBD1. The CDR3 extends over 13 amino acids. The ends lost 5 bases at V and 6 bases at J; junction bases unmatched: 6. The CDR3 here is CASSVQGGHGYTF. The CDR3 DNA follows: TGTGCCAGCAGTGTACAAGGGGGCCATGGCTACACCTTC.

V gene TRBV7-8 combines with J gene TRBJ1-5; no clear D gene. The length of the CDR3 is 14 residues. Looked up from germline, CDR1 is SGHVS and CDR2 is FQNEAQ. The germline V and J ends were trimmed by 5 bases and 2 bases, with 10 bases remaining between them. CDR3 sequence (DNA): TGTGCCAGCAGCATTTCCGAAGGCAATCAGCCCCAGCATTTT. It translates to CASSISEGNQPQHF.

The chain is built from TRBV6-6 and TRBJ1-4; 8 bases line up with TRBD1. The junction had 6 bases not matched to a gene; V was cut back by 2 bases and J by 7 bases. Germline V gene lookup returns CDR1 MNHNY and CDR2 SVGAGI (reference sequence). The CDR3 sequence is 15 residues long. The CDR3 reads CASSYAGGGGEKLFF. CDR3 sequence (DNA): TGTGCCAGCAGTTACGCAGGGGGCGGTGGTGAAAAACTGTTTTTT.

The V and J genes are TRBV25-1 and TRBJ1-6, with a possible D match to TRBD1 (6 bases). The length of the CDR3 is 15 residues. Germline V CDR1 and CDR2: MGHDK, SYGVNS. The V and J ends lost 2 bases and 9 bases respectively, with 14 bases between them. CDR3 DNA sequence: TGTGCCAGCAGTGAACCGACAGGCCCTATTTCACCCCTCCACTTT. Its protein product is CASSEPTGPISPLHF.

DNA of the CDR3: TGTGCCAGCAGAGTCCCAAACACCGGGGAGCTGTTTTTT. As protein: CASRVPNTGELFF. The chain uses TRBV12-3 or TRBV12-4 and TRBJ2-2; D is uncertain. The ends were cut back, 6 bases at V and 2 bases at J, with 7 bases in the middle. The CDR3 has 13 residues.

The chain links TRBV19 to TRBJ2-1; TRBD1 matches 9 bases. This CDR3 has 16 residues. V trimming: 3 bases; J trimming: 0 bases; junction bases outside the gene matches: 3. CDR1 and CDR2 from the germline V gene are LNHDA and SQIVND (reference sequence). CDR3 nucleotides: TGTGCCAGTAGTATGGACAGGGGAATCTCCTACAATGAGCAGTTCTTC. Protein: CASSMDRGISYNEQFF.

The genes are TRBV2 and TRBJ1-4; D not certain. Trimming cost V 6 bases and J 8 bases, with 19 bases left between them. The CDR3 is 15 residues long. The germline V gene encodes CDR1 SNHLY and CDR2 FYNNEI. The CDR3 nucleotides read TGTGCCAGCAGGAATCTAACGGATAATGAGGAAAAACTGTTTTTT. It is translated as CASRNLTDNEEKLFF.

The rearrangement joins TRBV29-1 to TRBJ2-3; 9 positions match TRBD2. V was clipped by 5 bases and J by 3 bases; unmatched bases: 18. The germline V gene encodes CDR1 SQVTM and CDR2 ANQGSEA. This CDR3 is built from 18 residues. Here the CDR3 reads CSVPRGAGGPMLTDTQYF. CDR3 nucleotide sequence: TGCAGCGTTCCCAGGGGTGCGGGAGGGCCTATGTTGACAGATACGCAGTATTTT.

This clone was seen only once. The rearrangement links TRBV18 to TRBJ2-1, with D maybe TRBD2 (6 bases). Between the trimmed V and J ends, which lost 2 bases and 10 bases, there was a span of 15 bases. Germline lookup yields CDR1 KGHSH and CDR2 LQKENI. The length of the CDR3 is 14 residues. CDR3 sequence: CASSPTWGEVEQFF. In DNA form, the CDR3 reads TGTGCCAGCTCACCAACGTGGGGGGAGGTGGAGCAGTTCTTC.

The rearrangement joins TRBV15 to TRBJ2-7; TRBD2 agrees at 8 bases. V was pared by 0 bases and J by 10 bases, with 8 bases of the junction left unmatched. Per the germline V gene, CDR1 is LNHNV and CDR2 is YYDKDF (reference sequence). The CDR3 totals 14 residues. The CDR3 DNA is TGTGCCACCAGCAGAGATCGCTCCAGCGGGAGTCAGTACGTC. Its translation is CATSRDRSSGSQYV.

The chain recombines TRBV6-4 with TRBJ1-1; 8 bases agree with TRBD1. This CDR3 has 18 residues. After removal of 2 bases from V and 1 base from J, the junction contained 12 bases not matched to a gene. Germline V lookup: CDR1 MRHNA, CDR2 SNTAGT. This chain's CDR3 is CASSDPSRTGFWNTEAFF. Here the CDR3 DNA reads TGTGCCAGCAGTGACCCGTCCAGGACAGGGTTTTGGAACACTGAAGCTTTCTTT.

The chain is built from TRBV4-2 and TRBJ1-2, with 8 bases aligning to TRBD1. CDR3 size: 14 residues. V trimming: 3 bases; J trimming: 6 bases; junction bases outside the gene matches: 6. Germline CDR1 and CDR2: LGHNA and YNFKEQ. CDR3 nucleotide sequence: TGTGCCAGCAGCCAGGGAGACAGGGGCCATGGCTACACCTTC. It translates to CASSQGDRGHGYTF.

The rearrangement links TRBV3-1 (or the pseudogene TRBV3-2) to TRBJ2-7; D possibly corresponds to TRBD1 (6 bases). The CDR3 has 14 residues. The V end lost 0 bases, the J end lost 6 bases, and 12 bases lay between the germline ends. Germline V gene sequence: CDR1 LGHDT, CDR2 YNNKEL (reference sequence). In nucleotides, the CDR3 is TGTGCCAGCAGCCAAGATCTCGAAGGGGGCGAGCAGTACGTC. The encoded protein is CASSQDLEGGEQYV.

The DNA for the CDR3 is TGTGCCAGCAGCTTAAAGCGGGGCAGGGCGGCGTCAGAAGCTTTCTTT. This codes for CASSLKRGRAASEAFF. The chain is built from TRBV7-2 and TRBJ1-1, with D possibly matching TRBD1 (5 bases). Germline CDR1 and CDR2: SGHTA and FQGNSA. The V end lost 2 bases, the J end lost 8 bases, and 21 bases lay between the germline ends. The CDR3 extends over 16 amino acids. The variable domain in full, completed from reference TRBV7-2 and TRBJ1-1, reads GAGVSQSPSNKVTEKGKDVELRCDPISGHTALYWYRQSLGQGLEFLIYFQGNSAPDKSGLPSDRFSAERTGGSVSTLTIQRTQQEDSAVYLCASSLKRGRAASEAFFGQGTRLTVV.

This chain links TRBV30 with TRBJ2-7, with D possibly TRBD2 on 6 matching bases. From germline, CDR1 is GTSNPN and CDR2 SVGIG (reference sequence). This CDR3 comprises 12 residues. The germline V and J ends were trimmed by 5 bases and 4 bases, with 12 bases remaining between them. The CDR3 loop is CAWSAGRYEQYF. The CDR3 coding sequence is TGTGCCTGGTCGGCGGGGAGATACGAGCAGTACTTC.

The chain has TRBV30 and TRBJ2-3; 8 nucleotides line up with TRBD2. This CDR3 comprises 15 residues. CDR1 is GTSNPN and CDR2 is SVGIG in the germline V gene (reference sequence). V shed 0 bases and J 2 bases; nucleotides not matched to a gene: 4. For the CDR3, the DNA is TGTGCCTGGAGTGTACTAGCGGTCCACACAGATACGCAGTATTTT. Its translation is CAWSVLAVHTDTQYF.

This chain joins TRBV7-3 and TRBJ1-1; a weak D match, TRBD1 (6 bases). V was cut by 5 bases and J by 0 bases, with 10 bases left in between. CDR3 length: 14 amino acids. Germline V gene sequence: CDR1 SGHTA, CDR2 FQGTGA. The CDR3 nucleotides are TGTGCCAGCAGCCCAACAGGGTTGAACACTGAAGCTTTCTTT. It specifies CASSPTGLNTEAFF.

The gene calls are TRBV29-1 and TRBJ2-4; no reliable D call. V lost 4 bases and J lost 6, with 10 bases in between. CDR1 is SQVTM, CDR2 ANQGSEA, per germline. The CDR3 totals 12 residues. CDR3 in DNA: TGCAGCGTTGTTTACGCTTTAAACATTCAGTACTTC. Translation gives CSVVYALNIQYF. Combining the CDR3 with reference TRBV29-1 and TRBJ2-4 gives the whole variable domain SAVISQKPSRDICQRGTSLTIQCQVDSQVTMMFWYRQQPGQSLTLIATANQGSEATYESGFVIDKFPISRPNLTFSTLTVSNMSPEDSSIYLCSVVYALNIQYFGAGTRLSVL.

V and J are TRBV19 and TRBJ1-1; D unresolved. CDR3 length: 14 amino acids. V was cut by 3 bases and J by 1 base, with 9 bases left in between. Germline loops: CDR1 LNHDA, CDR2 SQIVND (reference sequence). The CDR3 sequence is CASSIFLGNTEAFF. For the CDR3, the DNA is TGTGCCAGTAGTATCTTCCTGGGGAACACTGAAGCTTTCTTT.